The 28 T cell receptor beta chains in this list originate from one sample, sequenced in a study of CD8 T cells in ankylosing spondylitis. The study, taken as a whole, reports: It appeared that ankylosing spondylitis blood was characterized by a TCR beta motif of several highly homologous variants.

No antigens are known for them. Via MiXCR, TCRdb re-called the 5' RACE reads, giving one row per CDR3 protein. This sample has around 430,000 distinct CDR3 sequences, with roughly 17% found just once. Sequences were obtained from blood, either unsorted or a sorted T cell fraction (not recorded which). These receptors originate from a male donor with ankylosing spondylitis.

This clonotype was counted a few times. The CDR3 nucleotides are TGTGCCAGCAGCGTAGGCCAGGGGGCTGGAAACACTGAAGCTTTCTTT. Translating it yields CASSVGQGAGNTEAFF. This sequence joins TRBV9 and TRBJ1-1, with TRBD1 identical over 8 bases. With 0 bases clipped from V and 2 bases from J, the junction kept 6 bases outside the gene matches. CDR1 is SGDLS, CDR2 YYNGEE, per germline. The CDR3 consists of 16 residues.

The CDR3 nucleotides are TGTGCCAGCAGTTCGATCAGGGGATTGGACTCGGGAAGATCCGGGGAGCTGTTTTTT. Translated, it gives CASSSIRGLDSGRSGELFF. The chain joins TRBV6-2 or TRBV6-3 to TRBJ2-2, with D tentatively TRBD1 (6 bases). Trimming removed 4 bases at V and 6 bases at J, with 27 bases between. Germline loops: CDR1 MNHEY, CDR2 SVGEGT. The CDR3 loop spans 19 amino acids.

A few counts support this clonotype. The chain employs TRBV20-1 and TRBJ1-4, with D hard to call. Germline-derived CDR1 and CDR2 are DFQATT and SNEGSKA (reference sequence). V was pared by 1 base and J by 8 bases, with 8 bases between. The CDR3 spans 12 residues. The chain's CDR3 is CSARAPREKLFF. Written as DNA, the CDR3 is TGCAGTGCTAGAGCCCCCAGGGAAAAACTGTTTTTT.

This chain connects TRBV4-3 to TRBJ2-3; 9 bases agree with TRBD2. V gave up 1 base and J gave up 14 bases; unmatched junction bases: 7. The CDR3 sequence is 13 residues long. Germline V lookup: CDR1 LGHNA, CDR2 YSLEER. CDR3 sequence: CASSQVRREGLYF. CDR3 sequence (DNA): TGCGCCAGCAGCCAAGTTAGGCGGGAGGGCCTGTATTTT.

The V gene is TRBV20-1, the J gene TRBJ2-1; 7 positions agree with TRBD2. Unmatched junction bases numbered 11, after V lost 1 base and J lost 8 bases. CDR3 length equals 15 residues. From germline, CDR1 is DFQATT and CDR2 SNEGSKA (reference sequence). CDR3 bases: TGCAGTGCTAGAGGGGGGACTAAATTCATCGATGAGCAGTTCTTC. Translated, it gives CSARGGTKFIDEQFF.

This clonotype was detected a few times. The genes are TRBV5-1 and TRBJ2-7; perhaps TRBD1 as D (7 bases). Germline V gives CDR1 SGHRS, CDR2 YFSETQ. V was trimmed by 4 bases and J by 5 bases, leaving 19 bases between them. This CDR3 spans 15 amino acids. CDR3 loop: CASSLRTGGQDEQYF. In DNA, the CDR3 is TGCGCCAGCAGCCTGCGGACAGGAGGGCAGGACGAGCAGTACTTC.

This clonotype was seen more than once but under ten times. This sequence joins TRBV12-3 or TRBV12-4 and TRBJ1-5; possible D gene TRBD1, 6 bases. Trimming removed 7 bases at V and 7 bases at J, with 17 bases between. CDR3 length equals 14 residues. CDR3 sequence reads: CASTLSGAGQPQHF. The CDR3 region has the DNA TGTGCCAGCACCCTCTCGGGGGCAGGGCAGCCCCAGCATTTT.

The sample holds a few counts of this clonotype. This sequence joins TRBV2 and TRBJ1-2; D call uncertain. The CDR3 length is 13 residues. Trimming cost V 2 bases and J 10 bases, with 14 bases left between them. CDR1 and CDR2 (germline): SNHLY, FYNNEI. CDR3 loop: CASSENQLDYYTF. Here the CDR3 DNA reads TGTGCCAGCAGTGAAAACCAGCTGGATTACTACACCTTC.

The V and J genes are TRBV18 and TRBJ1-4; D remains ambiguous. V was cut by 3 bases and J by 4 bases, with 12 bases left in between. The germline CDR1 and CDR2 sequences are KGHSH and LQKENI. The CDR3 has 15 amino acids. CDR3 loop: CASSPTGSNNEKLFF. The DNA for the CDR3 is TGTGCCAGCTCACCCACGGGATCCAATAATGAAAAACTGTTTTTT.

This sequence joins TRBV6-1 and TRBJ1-4; 11 bases match TRBD1. CDR3 length: 14 amino acids. CDR1 and CDR2 from the germline V gene are MNHNS and SASEGT. The V segment lost 5 bases and the J segment 11 bases; nucleotides outside the gene matches: 7. The CDR3 nucleotides are TGTGCCAGCAGTCCCCGGACAGGGGGCGCGAAACTGTTTTTT. Protein sequence: CASSPRTGGAKLFF.

This chain connects TRBV5-6 to TRBJ2-3, with unresolved D. Germline CDR1 reads SGHDT; CDR2 reads YYEEEE. CDR3 size: 11 residues. Trimming shortened V by 4 bases and J by 5 bases, and 5 bases separated the two germline ends. CDR3 residues: CASSHQDTQYF. The CDR3 DNA is TGTGCCAGCAGCCATCAAGATACGCAGTATTTT. Based on the CDR3 plus reference TRBV5-6 and TRBJ2-3, the full variable domain is DAGVTQSPTHLIKTRGQQVTLRCSPKSGHDTVSWYQQALGQGPQFIFQYYEEEERQRGNFPDRFSGHQFPNYSSELNVNALLLGDSALYLCASSHQDTQYFGPGTRLTVL.

There are a few counts of this clonotype. The V call is TRBV2, the J call TRBJ2-7; the match to TRBD2 covers 9 bases. Germline assignment: CDR1 SNHLY and CDR2 FYNNEI. The CDR3 spans 14 residues. V was pared by 6 bases and J by 3 bases, with 6 bases of the junction left unmatched. In DNA, the CDR3 is TGTGCCAGCAGGAAGGGACTAGCCATCTACGAGCAGTACTTC. Its protein product is CASRKGLAIYEQYF.

This clonotype appeared many times. The chain has TRBV5-1 and TRBJ2-5; either TRBD1 or TRBD2 may fit D (5 bases each). Germline lookup yields CDR1 SGHRS and CDR2 YFSETQ. The germline V and J ends were trimmed by 2 bases and 5 bases, with 16 bases remaining between them. The CDR3 is made up of 15 amino acids. The CDR3 spells CASSFGVSKGETQYF. CDR3 DNA sequence: TGCGCCAGCAGCTTCGGGGTCTCGAAGGGGGAGACCCAGTACTTC.

This sequence joins TRBV20-1 and TRBJ1-5; the match to TRBD1 covers 8 bases. The CDR3 has 14 residues. J gave up 2 bases and V 5 bases, and 5 bases lay outside the gene matches. Germline V gene sequence: CDR1 DFQATT, CDR2 SNEGSKA (reference sequence). The CDR3 bases are TGCAGTGCTCCAGGGGGCTCCGGCAATCAGCCCCAGCATTTT. It specifies CSAPGGSGNQPQHF.

This chain links TRBV19 with TRBJ2-1; 11 bases align to TRBD2. The trim removed 6 bases at V and 6 bases at J, leaving 7 bases unmatched. This CDR3 is built from 15 residues. Germline V gene lookup returns CDR1 LNHDA and CDR2 SQIVND (reference sequence). CDR3 nucleotides: TGTGCCAGTAGGCCAACTAGCGGGAGCTTCAATGAGCAGTTCTTC. It specifies CASRPTSGSFNEQFF.

This clonotype was detected only a few times. J is TRBJ2-1 and V is TRBV7-3; 12 nucleotides agree with TRBD2. The V segment lost 5 bases and the J segment 4 bases; nucleotides outside the gene matches: 12. Germline CDR1 reads SGHTA; CDR2 reads FQGTGA. The CDR3 sequence is 18 residues long. DNA of the CDR3: TGTGCCAGCAGCGAAGTGAGGCTAGCGGGGGGGCTTTACAATGAGCAGTTCTTC. Protein sequence: CASSEVRLAGGLYNEQFF.

There are a few counts of this clonotype. The chain couples TRBV7-2 to TRBJ2-7; no clear D. The V gene's germline CDR1 is SGHTA and CDR2 FQGNSA. CDR3 length: 14 amino acids. Trimming took 3 bases from V and 4 from J, leaving 13 bases between them. The CDR3 is CASSLIGLGYEQYF. In DNA, the CDR3 is TGTGCCAGCAGCTTGATCGGCCTCGGGTACGAGCAGTACTTC.

The CDR3 sequence is CASSNTGTAGSYNEQFF. Here the CDR3 DNA reads TGTGCCAGTAGTAACACCGGGACAGCGGGTTCCTACAATGAGCAGTTCTTC. The gene calls are TRBV19 and TRBJ2-1; D perhaps matches TRBD1 (7 bases). The CDR3 contains 17 residues. V dropped 4 bases and J dropped 1 base, with 17 bases sitting between them. The germline V gene has CDR1 LNHDA and CDR2 SQIVND (reference sequence).

Only a few counts were recorded for this clonotype. CDR3 bases: TGCGCCAGCAGCTTACTAGCGGGGGGGACCCACACAGATACGCAGTATTTT. Amino acids: CASSLLAGGTHTDTQYF. The V call is TRBV5-1, the J call TRBJ2-3, with TRBD2 matching over 13 bases. The CDR3 runs to 17 residues. Trimming removed 2 bases from V and 2 bases from J; junction bases left unmatched: 5. Germline assignment: CDR1 SGHRS and CDR2 YFSETQ.

This clonotype was counted between two and nine times. The chain couples TRBV20-1 to TRBJ2-1, with 9 bases identical to TRBD1. CDR1 is DFQATT, CDR2 SNEGSKA, per germline (reference sequence). The CDR3 has 13 amino acids. V lost 6 bases to trimming and J lost 4 bases; unmatched junction nucleotides: 4. Here the CDR3 DNA reads TGCAGTGCCCAGGGACAGGGATACAATGAGCAGTTCTTC. It is translated as CSAQGQGYNEQFF.

This clonotype was observed a few times. The chain is built from TRBV28 and TRBJ1-3, with TRBD1 matching 12 bases. Per germline, CDR1 MDHEN and CDR2 SYDVKM. The CDR3 has 17 amino acids. Germline trimming cut 5 bases from V and 4 bases from J; bases unmatched to any gene: 9. The CDR3: CASSPSGQGALGNTIYF. The CDR3 DNA is TGTGCCAGCAGTCCCTCGGGACAGGGGGCCCTCGGAAACACCATATATTTT.

This clonotype has just a few counts. The chain couples TRBV5-1 to TRBJ1-1; no clear D. The ends were cut back, 0 bases at V and 7 bases at J, with 13 bases in the middle. Germline V gives CDR1 SGHRS, CDR2 YFSETQ. The CDR3 sequence is 14 residues long. This chain's CDR3 is CASSLGDRFVEAFF. DNA for the CDR3: TGCGCCAGCAGCTTGGGAGACCGCTTCGTTGAAGCTTTCTTT.

This clonotype was observed a few times. This rearrangement joins TRBV11-3 to TRBJ2-5; D is ambiguous. V lost 8 bases and J 1 base, leaving 11 bases between the germline ends. In germline, CDR1 is SGHNT, CDR2 YENEEA. This CDR3 region has 13 residues. The DNA for the CDR3 is TGTGCCAGCCAGCTCCAGGCCCAAGAGACCCAGTACTTC. This codes for CASQLQAQETQYF.

The genes are TRBV7-6 and TRBJ2-7; D is unresolved. The V end was cut by 3 bases, the J end by 0 bases, with 6 bases between. The CDR3 covers 13 residues. The germline gives CDR1 SGHVS, CDR2 FNYEAQ. The DNA for the CDR3 is TGTGCCAGCAGCTTCTCTAGCTCCTACGAGCAGTACTTC. It codes for CASSFSSSYEQYF.

This clonotype was seen a handful of times. The chain couples TRBV15 to TRBJ1-6, with D perhaps matching TRBD1 (6 bases). V was cut by 3 bases and J by 9 bases, with 9 bases left in between. CDR1 is LNHNV and CDR2 is YYDKDF in the germline V gene (reference sequence). The CDR3 totals 13 residues. This CDR3 reads CATSSRQVSPLHF. The CDR3 coding sequence is TGTGCCACCAGCAGTAGACAGGTTTCACCCCTCCACTTT.

This clonotype was counted many times. The chain recombines TRBV29-1 with TRBJ1-4, with 7 bases identical to TRBD1. The CDR3 spans 12 residues. Germline assignment: CDR1 SQVTM and CDR2 ANQGSEA. Losses at the gene ends were 5 bases for V and 8 bases for J; bases not matched to a gene: 5. The CDR3 loop is CSVKTGKEKLFF. The CDR3 region has the DNA TGCAGCGTTAAGACAGGGAAGGAAAAACTGTTTTTT.

The chain has TRBV6-1 and TRBJ1-1; D is unresolved. The CDR3 loop spans 12 amino acids. Germline V gene data show CDR1 as MNHNS and CDR2 as SASEGT. V gave up 10 bases and J gave up 7 bases, with 16 bases separating them. The CDR3 DNA follows: TGTGCCACCCTGGGCAGACCCCTTGAAGCTTTCTTT. Its protein product is CATLGRPLEAFF.

This clonotype was counted only a few times. The chain links TRBV12-3 or TRBV12-4 to TRBJ1-1, with D hard to call. V was trimmed by 5 bases and J by 5 bases, leaving 15 bases between them. CDR3 size: 14 residues. The CDR3 DNA reads as TGTGCCAGCAGTGTGCAAGACGGGGTAACTGAAGCTTTCTTT. Encoded protein: CASSVQDGVTEAFF.